This T cell receptor beta chain is from a study of shared clonotypes between healthy human individuals. Study-wide context: The donors, two women and a few men, were aged 18 to 49. Overall study results and limits: It was the non-shared clonotypes that had lower generation probabilities than clonotypes shared by all four donors.

The sample holds a few counts of this clone. As yet, its antigen is unknown. Using immunoSEQ multiplex PCR, the repertoire was profiled, and TCRdb retains in-frame clones only, with some absent. The sample contains roughly 2.2 million clones, around 93% of which appear only once. Sequences were obtained from naive CD4+ T cells from PBMCs. Sample subset: CD45RA+ positively selected. The receptor was derived from a man between 18 and 35 years old in good health. Some clones in this sample may be carry-over from other donors' samples.

The CDR3: CSPILNTEAFF. In DNA, the CDR3 is TGCAGTCCGATCTTGAACACTGAAGCTTTCTTT. This chain connects TRBV20-1 to TRBJ1-1; D is unresolved. The CDR3 consists of 11 residues. V lost 8 bases, J lost 0 bases, and 7 bases lay in between. CDR1 and CDR2 (germline): DFQATT, SNEGSKA (reference sequence).